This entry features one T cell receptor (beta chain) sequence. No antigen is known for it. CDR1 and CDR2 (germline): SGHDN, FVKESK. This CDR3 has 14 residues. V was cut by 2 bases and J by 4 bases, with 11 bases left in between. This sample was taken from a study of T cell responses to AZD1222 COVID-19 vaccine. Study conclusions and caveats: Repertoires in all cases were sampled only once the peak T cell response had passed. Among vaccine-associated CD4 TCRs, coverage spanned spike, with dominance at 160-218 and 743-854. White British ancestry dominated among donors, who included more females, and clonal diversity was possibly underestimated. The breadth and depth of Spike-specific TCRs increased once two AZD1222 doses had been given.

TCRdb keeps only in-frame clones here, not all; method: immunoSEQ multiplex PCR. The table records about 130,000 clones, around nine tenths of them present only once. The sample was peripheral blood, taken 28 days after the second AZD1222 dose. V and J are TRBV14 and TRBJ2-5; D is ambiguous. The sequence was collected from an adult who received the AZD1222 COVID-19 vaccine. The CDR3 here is CASSQPRDGETQYF. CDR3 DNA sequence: TGTGCCAGCAGCCAACCTCGTGATGGAGAGACCCAGTACTTC.